This entry lists 24 T cell receptor beta chains sequenced from one sample in a study of shared clonotypes between healthy human individuals. Positive CCR7 selection of CD45RO-negative cells yielded the naive CD8 cells, and terminally differentiated effector memory CD45RA+ cells were excluded. Measured with immunoSEQ multiplex PCR; TCRdb has only the in-frame clones, and not every one. This sample has 2 million to 2.5 million clones, with 90% to 95% found just once. What was sequenced was naive CD8+ T cells from PBMCs. These receptors all stem from a man aged 18 to 29 in good health. Some clones in this sample may be carry-over from other donors' samples.

The sample holds one count of this clone. This chain joins TRBV27 and TRBJ2-7, with D possibly TRBD1 on 6 matching bases. Germline V gives CDR1 MNHEY, CDR2 SMNVEV (reference sequence). This CDR3 spans 14 amino acids. V shed 5 bases and J shed 2 bases, with 13 bases lying between them. In DNA, the CDR3 is TGTGCCAGCAGTGATTGGACAGCAACCTACGAGCAGTACTTC. Its protein is CASSDWTATYEQYF.

This clone came up once. The chain joins TRBV9 to TRBJ2-1; D is unresolved. This CDR3 has 14 amino acids. Germline CDR1 reads SGDLS; CDR2 reads YYNGEE. Trimming removed 7 bases at V and 2 bases at J, with 13 bases between. CDR3 DNA: TGTGCCAGCTCCGATGGCGGAGCCTACAATGAGCAGTTCTTC. Its protein product is CASSDGGAYNEQFF.

This rearrangement joins TRBV7-9 to TRBJ2-7, with a possible D match to TRBD1 (5 bases). Trimming took 5 bases from V and 1 from J, leaving 21 bases between them. Germline CDR1 and CDR2: SEHNR and FQNEAQ (reference sequence). This CDR3 is built from 17 residues. CDR3 sequence reads: CASSPPIQDTPSYEQYF. The CDR3 nucleotides are TGTGCCAGCAGCCCCCCAATACAGGACACTCCTTCCTACGAGCAGTACTTC.

The chain uses TRBV6-6 and TRBJ2-3, with TRBD1 matching 7 bases. This CDR3 spans 12 amino acids. The J segment lost 7 bases and the V segment lost 5 bases, leaving 3 bases of the junction unmatched. The germline V gene encodes CDR1 MNHNY and CDR2 SVGAGI (reference sequence). The CDR3 loop reads CASSDRVNTQYF. For the CDR3, the DNA is TGTGCCAGCAGTGACAGGGTAAATACGCAGTATTTT.

This clone was recorded once. As DNA, the CDR3 is TGTGCCAGCAGCTTGGAGTGGGGCCAAAGAAAGACGGGTACGCAGTATTTT. Its translation is CASSLEWGQRKTGTQYF. This chain uses TRBV5-5 with TRBJ2-3, with TRBD1 as a possible D gene (5 bases). There are 17 residues in the CDR3. Germline V gene lookup returns CDR1 SGHKS and CDR2 YYEKEE (reference sequence). Trimming shortened V by 0 bases and J by 8 bases, and 22 bases separated the two germline ends.

This clone appeared once. The chain couples TRBV7-9 to TRBJ2-6; D remains unclear. The V end was cut by 0 bases, the J end by 8 bases, with 11 bases between. The CDR3 runs 15 residues. Germline-derived CDR1 and CDR2 are SEHNR and FQNEAQ (reference sequence). The CDR3 DNA reads TGTGCCAGCAGCTTAGCGTCGGAAAGGCCCAACGTCCTGACTTTC. Protein sequence: CASSLASERPNVLTF.

The rearrangement links TRBV6-6 to TRBJ2-2, with D possibly being TRBD2 (6 bases). The V gene's germline CDR1 is MNHNY and CDR2 SVGAGI (reference sequence). V lost 5 bases to trimming and J lost 5 bases, with 15 bases between them. The CDR3 consists of 15 residues. CDR3 nucleotide sequence: TGTGCCAGCAGTCCCCGGCGGGAAGGTACCGGGGAGCTGTTTTTT. Translation gives CASSPRREGTGELFF.

The chain has TRBV6-6 and TRBJ2-3, with D perhaps TRBD2 (5 bases). Germline assignment: CDR1 MNHNY and CDR2 SVGAGI (reference sequence). The CDR3 covers 16 residues. The V end was cut by 5 bases, the J end by 2 bases, with 17 bases between. The chain's CDR3 is CASSPPSGGDTDTQYF. The CDR3 DNA follows: TGTGCCAGCAGTCCCCCCAGCGGAGGCGACACAGATACGCAGTATTTT.

As to this clone: This sample includes further DNA sequences coding for the same CDR3. V gene TRBV7-8 combines with J gene TRBJ2-7; tentatively, D is TRBD2 (5 bases). The length of the CDR3 is 15 residues. Looked up from germline, CDR1 is SGHVS and CDR2 is FQNEAQ. Between the trimmed V and J ends, which lost 1 base and 1 base, there was a span of 11 bases. CDR3 amino acids: CASSLGSSGSYEQYF. The CDR3 region has the DNA TGTGCCAGCAGCTTAGGGTCCAGCGGATCCTACGAGCAGTACTTC.

The rearrangement links TRBV4-3 to TRBJ2-2; TRBD2 aligns across 9 bases. CDR3 length: 15 amino acids. Per germline, CDR1 LGHNA and CDR2 YSLEER. V shed 6 bases, J shed 10 bases, and the junction held 12 bases outside the gene matches. The CDR3 region is CASRPGLAPQEELFF. CDR3 DNA sequence: TGCGCCAGCAGACCGGGACTAGCCCCACAGGAGGAGCTGTTTTTT.

Notes on this clone: Other DNA sequences from this sample encode an identical CDR3 as well. This chain joins TRBV9 and TRBJ2-1; D is ambiguous. The CDR3 covers 12 residues. Between the trimmed V and J ends, which lost 4 bases and 5 bases, there was a span of 7 bases. CDR1 and CDR2 (germline): SGDLS, YYNGEE. The CDR3 sequence is CASSPRDNEQFF. The CDR3 DNA is TGTGCCAGCAGCCCCCGCGACAATGAGCAGTTCTTC.

V gene TRBV27 combines with J gene TRBJ2-5, with 8 nucleotides matching TRBD1. Unmatched junction bases numbered 9, after V lost 1 base and J lost 5 bases. The length of the CDR3 is 16 residues. CDR1 is MNHEY, CDR2 SMNVEV, per germline (reference sequence). CDR3 region: CASSLLTDRALETQYF. CDR3 nucleotides: TGTGCCAGCAGTTTATTGACGGACAGGGCGTTGGAGACCCAGTACTTC.

The chain uses TRBV27 and TRBJ2-5; 7 bases map to TRBD2. The junction had 8 bases not matched to a gene; V was cut back by 3 bases and J by 4 bases. The CDR3 consists of 15 residues. CDR1 is MNHEY, CDR2 SMNVEV, per germline (reference sequence). CDR3: CASSFEGRAGETQYF. CDR3 nucleotide sequence: TGTGCCAGCAGTTTCGAAGGGAGGGCGGGAGAGACCCAGTACTTC.

Only one count was recorded for this clone. V gene TRBV28 combines with J gene TRBJ2-2, with 10 bases lining up with TRBD2. CDR1 is MDHEN, CDR2 SYDVKM, per germline. The CDR3 has 14 amino acids. V trimming: 6 bases; J trimming: 6 bases; junction bases outside the gene matches: 4. As DNA, the CDR3 is TGTGCCAGCAGCCTAGCGGGAGCGGCCGGGGAGCTGTTTTTT. Residues: CASSLAGAAGELFF.

V and J are TRBV5-8 and TRBJ2-1; possibly TRBD1 for D (5 bases). The CDR3 has 16 residues. Trimming removed 0 bases at V and 8 bases at J, with 18 bases between. CDR1 is SGHTS, CDR2 YDEGEE, per germline. In DNA form, the CDR3 reads TGTGCCAGCAGCTTGGAGTGGCAGAAAGGGGCCTATGAGCAGTTCTTC. Its translation is CASSLEWQKGAYEQFF.

In this sample, this clone turned up a few times. The chain combines TRBV29-1 with TRBJ1-1; TRBD1 might be the D (5 bases). Germline V CDR1 and CDR2: SQVTM, ANQGSEA. Trimming left V 3 bases short and J 12 bases short, with 14 bases between. The CDR3 runs 11 residues. The CDR3 region is CSVDRDGETFF. Here the CDR3 DNA reads TGCAGCGTTGATAGGGACGGGGAAACTTTCTTT.

The genes are TRBV27 and TRBJ2-7, with D possibly being TRBD1 (6 bases). V gave up 5 bases and J gave up 2 bases, with 13 bases separating them. The CDR3 covers 14 residues. Germline CDR1 is MNHEY and CDR2 is SMNVEV (reference sequence). This CDR3 reads CASSARQVTYEQYF. The CDR3 DNA follows: TGTGCCAGCAGTGCAAGACAGGTCACCTACGAGCAGTACTTC.

CDR3 sequence: CASAGTGTYNEQFF. The CDR3 bases are TGTGCCAGCGCCGGGACAGGGACCTACAATGAGCAGTTCTTC. This chain connects TRBV19 to TRBJ2-1, with 9 nucleotides matching TRBD1. V gave up 9 bases and J gave up 2 bases; unmatched junction bases: 5. This CDR3 region has 14 residues. Germline CDR1 LNHDA, CDR2 SQIVND (reference sequence).

The J gene is TRBJ1-2, the V gene TRBV7-8, with D perhaps matching TRBD1 (6 bases). V was shortened by 5 bases and J by 6 bases, with 22 bases between the two germline ends. Germline CDR1 SGHVS, CDR2 FQNEAQ. The CDR3 runs to 16 residues. CDR3 DNA sequence: TGTGCCAGCAGCCTAGGGCGGGGGCGGTTTGCCGATGGCTACACCTTC. Translation: CASSLGRGRFADGYTF.

This chain connects TRBV19 to TRBJ1-1, with D unresolved. Between the trimmed V and J ends, which lost 0 bases and 1 base, there was a span of 18 bases. Germline CDR1 reads LNHDA; CDR2 reads SQIVND (reference sequence). The CDR3 is 18 amino acids. The CDR3 spells CASSIDLRNGPANTEAFF. Written as DNA, the CDR3 is TGTGCCAGTAGTATAGATCTTCGTAATGGCCCCGCGAACACTGAAGCTTTCTTT.

The J gene is TRBJ1-1, the V gene TRBV5-1, with D possibly TRBD1 on 6 matching bases. Per the germline V gene, CDR1 is SGHRS and CDR2 is YFSETQ. The CDR3 has 15 amino acids. V shed 4 bases and J shed 5 bases, with 18 bases lying between them. CDR3 sequence reads: CASSAYRDRQTEAFF. The CDR3 DNA follows: TGCGCCAGCAGCGCCTACAGGGACCGCCAGACTGAAGCTTTCTTT.

Points on this clone: The sample has other DNA sequences that encode this CDR3 too. The chain is built from TRBV27 and TRBJ1-4, with TRBD1 matching 8 bases. This CDR3 has 14 amino acids. Germline loops: CDR1 MNHEY, CDR2 SMNVEV (reference sequence). The ends lost 2 bases at V and 5 bases at J; junction bases unmatched: 1. For the CDR3, the DNA is TGTGCCAGCAGTTTACGGGACAGGAATGAAAAACTGTTTTTT. Its protein is CASSLRDRNEKLFF. The variable domain in full, completed from reference TRBV27 and TRBJ1-4, reads EAQVTQNPRYLITVTGKKLTVTCSQNMNHEYMSWYRQDPGLGLRQIYYSMNVEVTDKGDVPEGYKVSRKEKRNFPLILESPSPNQTSLYFCASSLRDRNEKLFFGSGTQLSVL.

The chain couples TRBV7-9 to TRBJ2-7; 11 nucleotides align to TRBD2. The germline V gene has CDR1 SEHNR and CDR2 FQNEAQ (reference sequence). There are 16 residues in the CDR3. Trimming removed 5 bases from V and 5 bases from J; junction bases left unmatched: 11. The DNA of the CDR3 is TGTGCCAGCAGCACACGGTTACTAGCGGGAGCGGACGAGCAGTACTTC. This gives the protein CASSTRLLAGADEQYF.

This rearrangement joins TRBV4-3 to TRBJ2-1; the D gene is possibly TRBD2 (6 bases). Germline V gives CDR1 LGHNA, CDR2 YSLEER. The CDR3 extends over 16 amino acids. The V and J ends lost 3 bases and 0 bases respectively, with 12 bases between them. The CDR3 DNA reads TGCGCCAGCAGCCAGGGGACTCCAAGCTCCTACAATGAGCAGTTCTTC. It specifies CASSQGTPSSYNEQFF.